This is a list of T cell receptor beta chains from one sample in a study of cytomegalovirus exposure and HLA in healthy donors. Generated by immunoSEQ multiplex PCR, the TCRdb table keeps only in-frame clones and is missing some. The sample holds about 200,000 clones, roughly 77% seen once. The sample consisted of PBMCs. The receptors shown here come from a woman between 25 and 40 years old in good health and CMV-seronegative. CDR3s include the opening cysteine and the closing phenylalanine or tryptophan. A D gene is named only where the DNA matches it firmly. Only part of the rows carry a size: once, few, many, or a class if the clone is expanded.

clone size	D gene	J gene	V gene	CDR3 protein	CDR3 DNA
.	.	TRBJ1-3	TRBV29-1	CSVSTGPGNTIYF	TGCAGCGTCAGTACAGGGCCTGGAAACACCATATATTTT
once	TRBD2	TRBJ2-1	TRBV5-1	CASSILAGGRNEQFF	TGCGCCAGCAGCATCTTAGCGGGGGGGAGGAATGAGCAGTTCTTC
.	.	TRBJ2-6	TRBV5-6	CASIYRPSGANVLTF	TGTGCCAGCATTTACAGGCCGTCAGGGGCCAACGTCCTGACTTTC
once	.	TRBJ1-5	TRBV6-1	CASSVARGLNQPQHF	TGTGCCAGCAGTGTCGCCAGGGGCCTCAATCAGCCCCAGCATTTT
once	TRBD1	TRBJ2-7	TRBV4-1	CASSQDPLDRERSYEQYF	TGCGCCAGCAGCCAAGATCCCCTAGACAGGGAAAGGAGCTACGAGCAGTACTTC
.	TRBD2	TRBJ2-1	TRBV6-4	CASSDRAGSYNEQFF	TGTGCCAGCAGTGACAGAGCGGGGAGCTACAATGAGCAGTTCTTC
.	TRBD1	TRBJ2-3	TRBV5-4	CASSVGQGAADTQYF	TGTGCCAGCAGCGTGGGACAGGGGGCGGCGGATACGCAGTATTTT
.	TRBD1	TRBJ2-2	TRBV11-2	CASSFFGTANTGELFF	TGTGCCAGCAGCTTCTTCGGGACAGCGAACACCGGGGAGCTGTTTTTT
.	TRBD1	TRBJ1-2	TRBV29-1	CSVPPIGDRVNYGYTF	TGCAGCGTCCCCCCTATCGGGGACAGGGTTAACTATGGCTACACCTTC
.	TRBD2	TRBJ2-7	TRBV27	CASSPVKLTSGLYEQYF	TGTGCCAGCAGTCCTGTTAAGTTGACTAGCGGACTCTACGAGCAGTACTTC
.	.	TRBJ1-1	TRBV6-1	CASRRTQNTEAFF	TGTGCCAGCAGAAGGACACAGAACACTGAAGCTTTCTTT
.	TRBD2	TRBJ2-2	TRBV19	CASSILASGVQGELFF	TGTGCCAGTAGTATCTTGGCTAGCGGGGTTCAGGGGGAGCTGTTTTTT
once	.	TRBJ1-1	TRBV30	CAWSSIDRRNTEAFF	TGTGCCTGGAGTTCGATAGACAGGAGGAACACTGAAGCTTTCTTT
.	.	TRBJ1-1	TRBV20-1	CSAPRNTEAFF	TGCAGTGCCCCCAGGAACACTGAAGCTTTCTTT
.	TRBD1	TRBJ2-7	TRBV5-1	CASSPRGLYEQYF	TGCGCCAGCAGCCCAAGGGGGCTCTACGAGCAGTACTTC
once	.	TRBJ1-1	TRBV5-4	CASSFKGRGTEAFF	TGTGCCAGCAGCTTCAAGGGCCGGGGGACTGAAGCTTTCTTT
.	TRBD1	TRBJ2-2	TRBV5-1	CASRQGGSTGELFF	TGCGCCAGCAGACAGGGGGGTAGCACCGGGGAGCTGTTTTTT
.	TRBD1	TRBJ1-1	TRBV2	CASKIPGQRTEAFF	TGTGCCAGCAAGATTCCGGGACAGAGAACTGAAGCTTTCTTT
.	.	TRBJ2-7	TRBV5-4	CASSLGRGTAVEQYF	TGTGCCAGCAGCTTGGGCCGCGGGACAGCCGTCGAGCAGTACTTC
few	TRBD1	TRBJ1-5	TRBV28	CASRWDRGLKNQPQHF	TGTGCCAGCAGGTGGGACAGGGGGCTAAAGAATCAGCCCCAGCATTTT
.	TRBD1	TRBJ1-5	TRBV6-6	CASRTGQGIQPQHF	TGTGCCAGCAGGACGGGACAGGGAATTCAGCCCCAGCATTTT
.	TRBD2	TRBJ2-1	TRBV11-3	CASSLDSSTGTSGGGQFF	TGTGCCAGCAGCTTAGACAGCTCAACCGGGACTAGCGGGGGCGGTCAGTTCTTC
.	TRBD2	TRBJ2-2	TRBV28	CASLSGGALVTGELFF	TGTGCCAGCCTTAGCGGGGGGGCTTTGGTTACCGGGGAGCTGTTTTTT
once	TRBD1	TRBJ2-3	TRBV11-2	CASSMGQGDTDTQYF	TGTGCCAGCAGCATGGGACAGGGGGACACAGATACGCAGTATTTT
once	TRBD1	TRBJ2-7	TRBV5-1	CASSLGGTGSHEQYF	TGCGCCAGCAGCTTGGGAGGGACAGGGTCCCACGAGCAGTACTTC
.	TRBD1	TRBJ1-2	TRBV19	CASSPRQGTYGYTF	TGTGCCAGTAGTCCCAGACAGGGCACCTATGGCTACACCTTC
few	.	TRBJ1-3	TRBV2	CASLGGTGNTIYF	TGTGCCAGCCTTGGGGGCACCGGAAACACCATATATTTT
.	TRBD1	TRBJ1-5	TRBV2	CASSRDRVHQPQHF	TGTGCCAGCAGTCGGGACAGGGTTCATCAGCCCCAGCATTTT
once	TRBD2	TRBJ2-1	TRBV9	CASSPRLAGRNEQFF	TGTGCCAGCAGCCCCCGACTAGCGGGGCGCAATGAGCAGTTCTTC
.	.	TRBJ2-2	TRBV10-2	CASSESPGITRTGELFF	TGCGCCAGCAGTGAGTCACCCGGGATCACGCGCACCGGGGAGCTGTTTTTT
many	TRBD1	TRBJ1-1	TRBV18	CASSPGEGAITEAFF	TGTGCCAGCTCACCAGGAGAGGGGGCGATCACTGAAGCTTTCTTT
.	TRBD1	TRBJ1-2	TRBV5-6	CASRYGQAGRGYTF	TGTGCCAGCAGGTATGGACAGGCGGGCCGAGGCTACACCTTC
.	.	TRBJ2-2	TRBV28	CASVPARWDTGELFF	TGTGCCAGCGTTCCGGCGCGGTGGGACACCGGGGAGCTGTTTTTT
.	TRBD1	TRBJ1-2	TRBV6-1	CASFGSTGIYGYTF	TGTGCCAGCTTTGGTTCGACAGGGATCTATGGCTACACCTTC
few	TRBD1	TRBJ1-4	TRBV27	CASRAGGHEKLFF	TGTGCCAGCAGGGCAGGGGGCCATGAAAAACTGTTTTTT
few	.	TRBJ2-7	TRBV6-1	CASSDLTGNYEQYF	TGTGCCAGCAGCGACCTGACAGGAAACTACGAGCAGTACTTC
once	TRBD2	TRBJ2-2	TRBV7-7	CASSFGRASTGELFF	TGTGCCAGCAGCTTTGGGAGGGCGAGCACCGGGGAGCTGTTTTTT
.	.	TRBJ2-2	TRBV2	CASSEVRGSGELFF	TGTGCCAGCAGTGAAGTCCGGGGATCCGGGGAGCTGTTTTTT
.	.	TRBJ2-1	TRBV2	CASSEFRDRNEQFF	TGTGCCAGCAGTGAATTCAGGGATCGCAATGAGCAGTTCTTC
.	.	TRBJ2-7	TRBV5-1	CASSADGQAGIHGYEQYF	TGCGCCAGCAGCGCCGACGGTCAAGCGGGTATCCATGGCTACGAGCAGTACTTC
few	.	TRBJ1-3	TRBV7-9	CASSFGMAGNTIYF	TGTGCCAGCAGCTTCGGGATGGCTGGAAACACCATATATTTT
few	.	TRBJ1-2	TRBV30	CAWSVVGGGYGYTF	TGTGCCTGGAGTGTAGTAGGAGGTGGCTATGGCTACACCTTC
.	.	TRBJ1-1	TRBV18	CASSRGLENTEAFF	TGTGCCAGCTCACGCGGGCTCGAGAACACTGAAGCTTTCTTT
.	.	TRBJ2-5	TRBV2	CASSLVQGSQETQYF	TGTGCCAGCAGTCTCGTTCAGGGGTCCCAAGAGACCCAGTACTTC
.	.	TRBJ2-7	TRBV4-1	CASSQDNRVGEQYF	TGCGCCAGCAGCCAAGACAACAGGGTCGGGGAGCAGTACTTC
.	TRBD1	TRBJ1-3	TRBV6-1	CASRPGTEGNTIYF	TGTGCCAGCAGGCCCGGGACAGAAGGAAACACCATATATTTT
.	TRBD2	TRBJ2-1	TRBV5-1	CASSLVAGVKNEQFF	TGCGCCAGCAGCTTGGTAGCGGGAGTCAAAAATGAGCAGTTCTTC
.	.	TRBJ2-4	TRBV7-2	CASSLEVQGNIQYF	TGTGCCAGCAGCTTAGAGGTCCAGGGAAACATTCAGTACTTC
once	.	TRBJ2-7	TRBV11-2	CASSSRPSGYEQYF	TGTGCCAGCAGCTCCCGGCCCTCAGGCTACGAGCAGTACTTC
.	.	TRBJ2-1	TRBV29-1	CSVDGVNNEQFF	TGCAGCGTTGACGGGGTAAACAATGAGCAGTTCTTC
.	TRBD2	TRBJ2-1	TRBV23-1	CASSPPGLAGARSSYNEQFF	TGCGCCAGCAGTCCCCCGGGACTAGCGGGGGCAAGGAGCTCCTACAATGAGCAGTTCTTC
.	TRBD1	TRBJ2-7	TRBV30	CAWRELGQGAYEQYF	TGTGCCTGGAGAGAATTGGGACAGGGGGCATACGAGCAGTACTTC
once	.	TRBJ2-1	TRBV21-1	CASRKGTGSSYNEQFF	TGTGCCAGCAGGAAAGGGACCGGGAGCTCCTACAATGAGCAGTTCTTC
.	TRBD1	TRBJ1-5	TRBV14	CASSDRGGQPQHF	TGTGCCAGCAGCGACAGGGGCGGTCAGCCCCAGCATTTT
.	TRBD1	TRBJ2-7	TRBV6-1	CASGWGQGVGEQYF	TGTGCCAGTGGGTGGGGGCAGGGGGTGGGCGAGCAGTACTTC